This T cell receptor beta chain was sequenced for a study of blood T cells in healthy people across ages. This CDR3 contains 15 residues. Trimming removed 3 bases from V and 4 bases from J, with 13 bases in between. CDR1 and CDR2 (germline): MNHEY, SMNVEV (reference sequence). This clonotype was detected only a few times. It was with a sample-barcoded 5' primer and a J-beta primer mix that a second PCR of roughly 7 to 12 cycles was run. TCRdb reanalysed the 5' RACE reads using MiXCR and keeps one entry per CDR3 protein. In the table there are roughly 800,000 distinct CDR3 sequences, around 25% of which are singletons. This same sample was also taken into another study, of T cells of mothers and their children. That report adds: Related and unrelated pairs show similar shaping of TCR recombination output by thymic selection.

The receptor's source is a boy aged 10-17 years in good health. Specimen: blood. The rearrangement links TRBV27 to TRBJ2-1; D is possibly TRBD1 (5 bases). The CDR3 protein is CASSFLGDVYNEQFF. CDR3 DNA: TGTGCCAGCAGTTTTCTAGGGGATGTTTACAATGAGCAGTTCTTC.